The next 6 T cell receptor beta chains were all read from a single sample in a study of PD-1 blockade in classical Hodgkin lymphoma. Following autologous stem cell transplantation, relapse occurred in every patient, and exposure to brentuximab vedotin varied. The repertoire was sequenced with immunoSEQ multiplex PCR; TCRdb's copy has only in-frame clones and lacks some. The repertoire holds about 20,000 clones, with nearly 75% as singletons. The starting material was peripheral blood mononuclear cells (PBMCs), obtained before the second cycle of nivolumab. The receptors shown here come from a human donor with classical Hodgkin lymphoma.

This clone was found once. This chain connects TRBV29-1 to TRBJ1-2; 9 bases match TRBD1. Germline-derived CDR1 and CDR2 are SQVTM and ANQGSEA. This CDR3 has 15 amino acids. After removal of 3 bases from V and 4 bases from J, the junction contained 9 bases not matched to a gene. Written as DNA, the CDR3 is TGCAGCGTTGACTCGACAGGGGGGTCGGGCTATGGCTACACCTTC. Its translation is CSVDSTGGSGYGYTF.

The chain carries TRBV15 and TRBJ1-2; the D is unclear. With 6 bases removed from V and 1 base from J, the gap between germline ends came to 6 bases. The germline V gene has CDR1 LNHNV and CDR2 YYDKDF (reference sequence). The CDR3 has 12 amino acids. CDR3 region: CATSLNNYGYTF. The CDR3 nucleotides read TGTGCCACCAGTCTCAATAACTATGGCTACACCTTC. The full variable domain, rest sourced from reference TRBV15 and TRBJ1-2, is DAMVIQNPRYQVTQFGKPVTLSCSQTLNHNVMYWYQQKSSQAPKLLFHYYDKDFNNEADTPDNFQSRRPNTSFCFLDIRSPGLGDTAMYLCATSLNNYGYTFGSGTRLTVV.

The chain has TRBV7-2 and TRBJ2-3; D is undetermined. CDR1 and CDR2 (germline): SGHTA, FQGNSA. This CDR3 is built from 14 residues. Trimming pared 5 bases from V and 6 bases from J, leaving 15 bases between. CDR3 loop: CASSPNQPPDTQYF. CDR3 sequence (DNA): TGTGCCAGCAGCCCGAACCAACCGCCGGATACGCAGTATTTT. Full variable domain (missing parts from reference TRBV7-2 and TRBJ2-3): GAGVSQSPSNKVTEKGKDVELRCDPISGHTALYWYRQSLGQGLEFLIYFQGNSAPDKSGLPSDRFSAERTGGSVSTLTIQRTQQEDSAVYLCASSPNQPPDTQYFGPGTRLTVL.

This sequence joins TRBV7-6 and TRBJ2-2, with D possibly being TRBD1 or TRBD2 (5 bases each). The CDR3 extends over 16 amino acids. Trimming removed 5 bases from V and 1 base from J, with 14 bases in between. Germline V gene sequence: CDR1 SGHVS, CDR2 FNYEAQ. For the CDR3, the DNA is TGTGCCAGCAGCAATCGGGGCAGAATGAACACCGGGGAGCTGTTTTTT. Translation: CASSNRGRMNTGELFF.

J is TRBJ2-3 and V is TRBV5-1; TRBD1 is a possible D gene (6 bases). The CDR3 extends over 16 amino acids. Germline assignment: CDR1 SGHRS and CDR2 YFSETQ. V was cut by 3 bases and J by 2 bases, with 16 bases left in between. CDR3 coding DNA: TGCGCCAGCAGCTCACAGGGTACACCATCCACAGATACGCAGTATTTT. Translating it yields CASSSQGTPSTDTQYF.

V usage is TRBV5-1 and J usage is TRBJ1-4; 7 nucleotides line up with TRBD1. V shed 4 bases and J 6 bases; nucleotides not matched to a gene: 6. From germline, CDR1 is SGHRS and CDR2 YFSETQ. The CDR3 extends over 14 amino acids. The DNA of the CDR3 is TGCGCCAGCAGCACCGGGACAGCCTATGAAAAACTGTTTTTT. Translating it yields CASSTGTAYEKLFF. Filled out from reference TRBV5-1 and TRBJ1-4, the complete variable domain reads KAGVTQTPRYLIKTRGQQVTLSCSPISGHRSVSWYQQTPGQGLQFLFEYFSETQRNKGNFPGRFSGRQFSNSRSEMNVSTLELGDSALYLCASSTGTAYEKLFFGSGTQLSVL.